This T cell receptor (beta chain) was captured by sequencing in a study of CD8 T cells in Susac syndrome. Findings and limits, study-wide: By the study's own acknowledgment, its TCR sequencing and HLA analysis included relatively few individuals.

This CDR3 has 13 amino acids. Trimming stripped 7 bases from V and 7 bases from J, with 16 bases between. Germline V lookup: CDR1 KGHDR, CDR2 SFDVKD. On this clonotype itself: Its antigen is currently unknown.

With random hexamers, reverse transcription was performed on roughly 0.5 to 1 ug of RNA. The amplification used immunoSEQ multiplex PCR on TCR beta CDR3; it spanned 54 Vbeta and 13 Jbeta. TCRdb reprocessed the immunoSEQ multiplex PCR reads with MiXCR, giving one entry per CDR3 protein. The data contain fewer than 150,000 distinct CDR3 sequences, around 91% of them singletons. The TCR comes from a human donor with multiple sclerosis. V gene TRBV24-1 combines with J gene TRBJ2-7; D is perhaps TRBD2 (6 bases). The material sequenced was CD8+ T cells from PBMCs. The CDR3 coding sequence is TGTGCCACCAGCCCGGGACCGGCGGGAGAGCAGTACTTC. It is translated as CATSPGPAGEQYF.